The 30 T cell receptor beta chains below all came from one sample that was sequenced in a study of blood T cell repertoires in COVID-19. TCRdb's table, derived via immunoSEQ multiplex PCR, lists solely in-frame clones and lacks some. Here the sample spans about 440,000 clones, roughly 91% being singletons. The specimen was peripheral blood. Receptor source: a woman younger than 45 with acute or convalescent COVID-19.

The chain employs TRBV7-9 and TRBJ1-2, with unresolved D. Between the trimmed V and J ends, which lost 5 bases and 0 bases, there was a span of 7 bases. CDR1 SEHNR and CDR2 FQNEAQ come from the germline V gene (reference sequence). The CDR3 has 13 amino acids. CDR3 sequence (DNA): TGTGCCAGCAGCATCTCAGCTAACTATGGCTACACCTTC. Translated: CASSISANYGYTF. Together with reference TRBV7-9 and TRBJ1-2, the CDR3 gives the full variable domain: DTGVSQNPRHKITKRGQNVTFRCDPISEHNRLYWYRQTLGQGPEFLTYFQNEAQLEKSRLLSDRFSAERPKGSFSTLEIQRTEQGDSAMYLCASSISANYGYTFGSGTRLTVV.

V and J are TRBV11-2 and TRBJ1-1; TRBD1 might be the D (6 bases). Per germline, CDR1 SGHAT and CDR2 FQNNGV. V dropped 3 bases and J dropped 0 bases, with 11 bases sitting between them. The CDR3 runs to 15 residues. The CDR3 reads CASSLDSYMNTEAFF. The CDR3 DNA follows: TGTGCCAGCAGCTTGGACAGTTACATGAACACTGAAGCTTTCTTT.

As regards this clone: At one boundary the junction diverges from the germline segment, which might be a read error. This sequence joins TRBV6-1 and TRBJ1-6; D gene uncertain. This CDR3 is built from 10 residues. Germline values: CDR1 MNHNS, CDR2 SASEGT. The CDR3 protein is CASSDSGQLF. The CDR3, as DNA: TGTGCCAGCAGTGACAGCGGGCAGCTATTT.

This chain joins TRBV7-2 and TRBJ1-6, with D possibly TRBD1 on 6 matching bases. The V and J ends lost 3 bases and 10 bases respectively, with 16 bases between them. The CDR3 is 15 residues long. Per the germline V gene, CDR1 is SGHTA and CDR2 is FQGNSA. The chain's CDR3 is CASSFNTGLYSPLHF. The CDR3 DNA reads TGTGCCAGCAGCTTCAACACAGGGTTGTACTCACCCCTCCACTTT.

The chain joins TRBV24-1 to TRBJ2-1; 7 nucleotides match TRBD1. This CDR3 spans 16 amino acids. The germline V gene has CDR1 KGHDR and CDR2 SFDVKD. J was trimmed by 9 bases and V by 10 bases; bases with no gene match: 20. CDR3 DNA: TGTGCCACAGGCTTATTGACAGGGACCGTTAAGCTTGAGCAGTTCTTC. Translated: CATGLLTGTVKLEQFF.

J is TRBJ2-1 and V is TRBV5-1; D might be TRBD2 (7 bases). V lost 0 bases and J 2 bases, leaving 12 bases between the germline ends. CDR1 and CDR2 (germline): SGHRS, YFSETQ. CDR3 length: 16 residues. The CDR3 bases are TGCGCCAGCAGCTTGGAGGCGGGGGCAACCTACAATGAGCAGTTCTTC. Protein: CASSLEAGATYNEQFF. Filled out from reference TRBV5-1 and TRBJ2-1, the complete variable domain reads KAGVTQTPRYLIKTRGQQVTLSCSPISGHRSVSWYQQTPGQGLQFLFEYFSETQRNKGNFPGRFSGRQFSNSRSEMNVSTLELGDSALYLCASSLEAGATYNEQFFGPGTRLTVL.

This clone was seen just once. V gene TRBV28 combines with J gene TRBJ1-4; D not certain. The CDR3 loop spans 14 amino acids. V shed 5 bases and J shed 5 bases, with 12 bases lying between them. CDR1 and CDR2 (germline): MDHEN, SYDVKM. CDR3: CASSTPGKNEKLFF. CDR3 nucleotides: TGTGCCAGCAGTACCCCAGGAAAGAATGAAAAACTGTTTTTT.

This chain joins TRBV2 and TRBJ1-6; 7 nucleotides align to TRBD1. Per germline, CDR1 SNHLY and CDR2 FYNNEI. With V trimmed by 0 bases and J by 7 bases, 3 bases remained unmatched. The CDR3 extends over 15 amino acids. CDR3 DNA sequence: TGTGCCAGCAGTGAAGCTGTACAGGGGAATTCACCCCTCCACTTT. This codes for CASSEAVQGNSPLHF.

V usage is TRBV27 and J usage is TRBJ1-6, with TRBD1 matching over 9 bases. The CDR3 is 19 residues long. Germline V gene lookup returns CDR1 MNHEY and CDR2 SMNVEV (reference sequence). V was clipped by 1 base and J by 8 bases; unmatched bases: 15. The CDR3 loop is CASSLWALQGANQHSPLHF. The CDR3 DNA sequence: TGTGCCAGCAGTTTATGGGCGTTACAGGGGGCCAACCAACATTCACCCCTCCACTTT.

V and J are TRBV3-1 (or the pseudogene TRBV3-2) and TRBJ2-7, with 9 nucleotides matching TRBD1. CDR1 and CDR2 from the germline V gene are LGHDT and YNNKEL (reference sequence). This CDR3 region has 12 residues. With V trimmed by 10 bases and J by 2 bases, 3 bases remained unmatched. CDR3 loop: CATGTGTYEQYF. In DNA, the CDR3 is TGTGCCACCGGGACAGGGACCTACGAGCAGTACTTC.

This chain uses TRBV4-2 with TRBJ2-7; TRBD2 is a possible D gene (6 bases). The CDR3 is 15 residues long. V gave up 0 bases and J gave up 2 bases, with 11 bases separating them. Germline V lookup: CDR1 LGHNA, CDR2 YNFKEQ. CDR3 region: CASSQEGTSTYEQYF. The CDR3 coding sequence is TGTGCCAGCAGCCAAGAGGGGACTTCGACCTACGAGCAGTACTTC.

V usage is TRBV2 and J usage is TRBJ2-1; D is possibly TRBD1 (6 bases). CDR3 size: 14 residues. The germline V gene has CDR1 SNHLY and CDR2 FYNNEI. V lost 8 bases to trimming and J lost 1 base, with 12 bases between them. The CDR3 here is CASDKGQSYNEQFF. CDR3 nucleotides: TGTGCCAGCGATAAGGGACAATCCTACAATGAGCAGTTCTTC.

The chain employs TRBV5-6 and TRBJ1-1; D is uncertain. Trimming removed 2 bases at V and 4 bases at J, with 9 bases between. CDR3 length: 13 residues. Per the germline V gene, CDR1 is SGHDT and CDR2 is YYEEEE. Here the CDR3 reads CASSFISGTEAFF. The CDR3 DNA reads TGTGCCAGCAGCTTTATTTCCGGCACTGAAGCTTTCTTT.

The rearrangement links TRBV18 to TRBJ1-5; a weak D match, TRBD1 (5 bases). CDR1 and CDR2 (germline): KGHSH, LQKENI. The CDR3 sequence is 15 residues long. V lost 5 bases and J 2 bases, leaving 13 bases between the germline ends. In DNA form, the CDR3 reads TGTGCCAGCTCAGCCAGGGTGGTCGGCAATCAGCCCCAGCATTTT. The encoded protein is CASSARVVGNQPQHF.

J is TRBJ2-7 and V is TRBV9, with D perhaps TRBD2 (6 bases). The V end lost 3 bases, the J end lost 2 bases, and 9 bases lay between the germline ends. Per the germline V gene, CDR1 is SGDLS and CDR2 is YYNGEE. This CDR3 has 13 amino acids. CDR3 sequence: CASSGGETYEQYF. For the CDR3, the DNA is TGTGCCAGCAGCGGGGGGGAAACCTACGAGCAGTACTTC.

This sequence joins TRBV5-1 and TRBJ2-3; 13 nucleotides agree with TRBD2. V was clipped by 2 bases and J by 4 bases; unmatched bases: 1. CDR3 length: 15 residues. Germline CDR1 is SGHRS and CDR2 is YFSETQ. CDR3 residues: CASSFTSGGADTQYF. CDR3 DNA: TGCGCCAGCAGCTTTACTAGCGGGGGGGCAGATACGCAGTATTTT. Variable domain in full (rest from reference TRBV5-1 and TRBJ2-3): KAGVTQTPRYLIKTRGQQVTLSCSPISGHRSVSWYQQTPGQGLQFLFEYFSETQRNKGNFPGRFSGRQFSNSRSEMNVSTLELGDSALYLCASSFTSGGADTQYFGPGTRLTVL.

The V call is TRBV11-2, the J call TRBJ2-2, with TRBD2 matching 10 bases. This CDR3 contains 16 residues. Per germline, CDR1 SGHAT and CDR2 FQNNGV. V was pared by 5 bases and J by 1 base, with 4 bases of the junction left unmatched. CDR3 coding DNA: TGTGCCAGCAGCAAATTAGCGGGGGGGAACACCGGGGAGCTGTTTTTT. Translation: CASSKLAGGNTGELFF.

The chain joins TRBV5-5 to TRBJ1-2, with D tentatively TRBD1 (5 bases). CDR1 SGHKS and CDR2 YYEKEE come from the germline V gene (reference sequence). V was shortened by 0 bases and J by 4 bases, with 13 bases between the two germline ends. CDR3 length: 15 amino acids. This CDR3 reads CASSLGTNEIYGYTF. CDR3 DNA: TGTGCCAGCAGCTTGGGGACAAATGAAATCTATGGCTACACCTTC.

The chain recombines TRBV5-8 with TRBJ2-3; D is unresolved. Trimming pared 1 base from V and 2 bases from J, leaving 8 bases between. CDR3 length equals 14 residues. Germline lookup yields CDR1 SGHTS and CDR2 YDEGEE. The CDR3 DNA is TGTGCCAGCAGCTTGTGGAGAACCACAGATACGCAGTATTTT. The encoded protein is CASSLWRTTDTQYF.

This sequence joins TRBV24-1 and TRBJ1-1, with 11 bases matching TRBD1. Per germline, CDR1 KGHDR and CDR2 SFDVKD. This CDR3 has 15 amino acids. Trimming removed 5 bases from V and 5 bases from J; junction bases left unmatched: 6. The CDR3 nucleotides are TGTGCCACCAGTGGTACCGGGACAGGGGGGACTGAAGCTTTCTTT. It is translated as CATSGTGTGGTEAFF.

The chain combines TRBV19 with TRBJ1-1, with D tentatively TRBD1 (6 bases). V lost 2 bases, J lost 2 bases, and 9 bases lay in between. Germline CDR1 reads LNHDA; CDR2 reads SQIVND (reference sequence). The CDR3 sequence is 14 residues long. CDR3 residues: CASSIQGRNTEAFF. CDR3 DNA sequence: TGTGCCAGTAGTATACAGGGGCGAAACACTGAAGCTTTCTTT.

This chain joins TRBV7-9 and TRBJ1-2, with TRBD1 as a possible D gene (6 bases). Germline CDR1 SEHNR, CDR2 FQNEAQ (reference sequence). This CDR3 region has 15 residues. The V and J ends lost 5 bases and 2 bases respectively, with 15 bases between them. The CDR3 spells CASSPQTGSNYGYTF. The CDR3 DNA reads TGTGCCAGCAGCCCGCAAACAGGGTCAAACTATGGCTACACCTTC. Full variable domain (rest looked up from reference TRBV7-9 and TRBJ1-2): DTGVSQNPRHKITKRGQNVTFRCDPISEHNRLYWYRQTLGQGPEFLTYFQNEAQLEKSRLLSDRFSAERPKGSFSTLEIQRTEQGDSAMYLCASSPQTGSNYGYTFGSGTRLTVV.

V usage is TRBV7-3 and J usage is TRBJ2-2; 9 nucleotides line up with TRBD1. J gave up 7 bases and V 5 bases, and 2 bases lay outside the gene matches. CDR3 length: 13 residues. CDR1 SGHTA and CDR2 FQGTGA come from the germline V gene. CDR3: CASSGQGYGELFF. The CDR3 nucleotides read TGTGCCAGCAGCGGACAGGGGTACGGGGAGCTGTTTTTT.

V gene TRBV5-4 combines with J gene TRBJ2-5; possibly TRBD2 for D (5 bases). The germline gives CDR1 SGHNT, CDR2 YYREEE (reference sequence). The CDR3 has 14 amino acids. Trimming stripped 1 base from V and 2 bases from J, with 9 bases between. CDR3 sequence reads: CASSLMTGQETQYF. The CDR3 bases are TGTGCCAGCAGCTTGATGACGGGGCAAGAGACCCAGTACTTC.

This clone was seen a handful of times. The V gene is TRBV11-2, the J gene TRBJ1-6, with a possible D match to TRBD1 (5 bases). This CDR3 region has 13 residues. CDR1 SGHAT and CDR2 FQNNGV come from the germline V gene. Trimming pared 10 bases from V and 10 bases from J, leaving 17 bases between. CDR3 in DNA: TGTGCCATTACTCAGGGTCTCGGCTCACCCCTCCACTTT. Residues: CAITQGLGSPLHF. The variable domain in full, with the rest retrieved from reference TRBV11-2 and TRBJ1-6, is EAGVAQSPRYKIIEKRQSVAFWCNPISGHATLYWYQQILGQGPKLLIQFQNNGVVDDSQLPKDRFSAERLKGVDSTLKIQPAKLEDSAVYLCAITQGLGSPLHFGNGTRLTVT.

The CDR3 DNA reads as TGTGCCAGCAGCAGTAGGACAGGGGGCGAATCACCCCTCCACTTT. As protein: CASSSRTGGESPLHF. The gene calls are TRBV6-5 and TRBJ1-6, with 11 bases identical to TRBD1. Trimming removed 6 bases from V and 10 bases from J; junction bases left unmatched: 8. Germline CDR1 and CDR2: MNHEY and SVGAGI. The CDR3 runs to 15 residues.

The chain is built from TRBV15 and TRBJ2-5; 7 nucleotides line up with TRBD1. The germline gives CDR1 LNHNV, CDR2 YYDKDF (reference sequence). The CDR3 contains 15 residues. After removal of 0 bases from V and 7 bases from J, the junction contained 8 bases not matched to a gene. The DNA for the CDR3 is TGTGCCACCAGCAGAGAGGACAGGACCGAAGGGACCCAGTACTTC. Amino acid sequence: CATSREDRTEGTQYF.

The CDR3 DNA reads as TGTGCCAGCAGTGACCGGACACCCTCGAACACCGGGGAGCTGTTTTTT. Amino acid sequence: CASSDRTPSNTGELFF. This chain joins TRBV25-1 and TRBJ2-2, with D tentatively TRBD1 (5 bases). This CDR3 contains 16 residues. Germline CDR1 and CDR2: MGHDK and SYGVNS. The V gene lost 3 bases and the J gene lost 0 bases, with 11 bases spanning the gap.

The CDR3 spells CAISEDAGGLNTGELFF. CDR3 nucleotides: TGTGCCATCAGTGAAGATGCAGGGGGTCTGAACACCGGGGAGCTGTTTTTT. The chain combines TRBV10-3 with TRBJ2-2, with 7 bases that match TRBD1. The CDR3 length is 17 residues. Per germline, CDR1 ENHRY and CDR2 SYGVKD. Trimming cost V 3 bases and J 1 base; bases outside gene matches: 8.

This chain joins TRBV5-4 and TRBJ2-1; the match to TRBD1 covers 10 bases. V dropped 5 bases and J dropped 8; count of bases not matched to a gene: 13. Germline values: CDR1 SGHNT, CDR2 YYREEE (reference sequence). The CDR3 has 16 amino acids. The DNA for the CDR3 is TGTGCCAGCAGGAGGGGGGGGACAGGGGTGATCTATGAGCAGTTCTTC. Protein product: CASRRGGTGVIYEQFF.